The T cell receptor (beta chain) described here comes from a study of T cells in Graves' hyperthyroidism and ophthalmopathy. Overall study: Upon initial diagnosis and before any treatment, peripheral blood was collected.

Uncontrolled infections, other autoimmune diseases, pregnancy or lactation led to exclusion of patients. This clonotype was observed a single time. Germline V gives CDR1 SGHAT, CDR2 FQNNGV. V was cut by 3 bases and J by 1 base, with 9 bases left in between. The CDR3 consists of 14 residues. From RNA transcripts, TCR beta CDR3 regions were amplified. HTBI primers were employed in a first-round RT-PCR of the TCR CDR3. Each CDR3 protein gets one entry after TCRdb re-called the multiplex PCR reads with MiXCR. The sample holds approximately 600,000 distinct CDR3 sequences, approximately 14% seen once. The sequence derives from a woman aged 18-30 years with Graves' ophthalmopathy. The V and J genes are TRBV11-2 and TRBJ1-1; no firm D call. The specimen was blood. The CDR3 here is CASSFPQANTEAFF. The CDR3 DNA is TGTGCCAGCAGCTTTCCCCAAGCGAACACTGAAGCTTTCTTT.